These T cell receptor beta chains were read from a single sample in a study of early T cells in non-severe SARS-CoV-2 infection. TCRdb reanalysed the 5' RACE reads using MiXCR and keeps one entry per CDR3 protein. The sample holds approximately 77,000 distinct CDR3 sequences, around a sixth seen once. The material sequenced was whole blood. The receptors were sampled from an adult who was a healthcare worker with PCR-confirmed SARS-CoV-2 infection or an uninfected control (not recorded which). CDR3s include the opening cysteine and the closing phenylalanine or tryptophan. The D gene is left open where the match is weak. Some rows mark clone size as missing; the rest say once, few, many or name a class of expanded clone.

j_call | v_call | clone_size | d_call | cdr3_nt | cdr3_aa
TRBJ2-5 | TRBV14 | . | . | TGTGCCAGCAGCCAAGATTACCCTGGTCCAGCCCTAGAGACCCAGTACTTC | CASSQDYPGPALETQYF
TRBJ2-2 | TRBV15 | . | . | TGTGCCACCAGCAGAGAGGAGCGGGTGGCCGGGGAGCTGTTTTTT | CATSREERVAGELFF
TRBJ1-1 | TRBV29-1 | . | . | TGCAGCGTTGTAACGAACGTAGCTTTCTTT | CSVVTNVAFF
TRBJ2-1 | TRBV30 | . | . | TGTGCCTGGAGCCTAGGGGGCTCCTACAATGAGCAGTTCTTC | CAWSLGGSYNEQFF
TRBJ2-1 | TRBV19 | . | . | TGTGCCAGTAGTGCTTTCATGGATAGGGATGAGCAGTTCTTC | CASSAFMDRDEQFF
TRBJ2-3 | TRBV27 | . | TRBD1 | TGTGCCAGCAAGTTGAGCGACAGGGGGCTAGATACGCAGTATTTT | CASKLSDRGLDTQYF
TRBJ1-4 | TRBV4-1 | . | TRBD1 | TGCGCCAGCAGCCGCGACAGGGATGGGGGTGAAAAACTGTTTTTT | CASSRDRDGGEKLFF
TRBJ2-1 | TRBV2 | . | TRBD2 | TGTGCCAGCAGGATACTAGCGGACATCTCCTACAATGAGCAGTTCTTC | CASRILADISYNEQFF
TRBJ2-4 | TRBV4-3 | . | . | TGCGCCAGCAGCCAAGACGGGGCGCAAAACATTCAGTACTTC | CASSQDGAQNIQYF
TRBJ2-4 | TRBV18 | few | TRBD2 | TGTGCCAGCTCACCGACGGGACTAGCGGGAGGGGGCAAAAACATTCAGTACTTC | CASSPTGLAGGGKNIQYF
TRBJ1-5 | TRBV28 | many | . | TGTGCCAGCAGTTTATCGGGGCGGCTCCTTCCCAATCAGCCCCAGCATTTT | CASSLSGRLLPNQPQHF
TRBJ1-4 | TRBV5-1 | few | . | TGCGCCAGCAGCTTGGAAGGGCTAGCATGGGGGAAACTGTTTTTT | CASSLEGLAWGKLFF
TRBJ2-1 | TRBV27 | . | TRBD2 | TGTGCCAGCAATTTAGCGGGAGAGGCATACAATGAGCAGTTCTTC | CASNLAGEAYNEQFF
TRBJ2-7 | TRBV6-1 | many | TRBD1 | TGTGCCAGCAGTGAAGCATCCGGACAGGTCGACTACGAGCAGTACTTC | CASSEASGQVDYEQYF
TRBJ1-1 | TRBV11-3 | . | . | TGTGCCAGCAGCTTAGATTCCCGGGGATGGAACACTGAAGCTTTCTTT | CASSLDSRGWNTEAFF
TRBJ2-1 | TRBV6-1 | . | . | TGTGCCAGCAGTCCAACCCTTGCCAATGAGCAGTTCTTC | CASSPTLANEQFF
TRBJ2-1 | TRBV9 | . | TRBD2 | TGTGCCAGCAGCGTAACGGGGGGGAGAAGTGAGCAGTTCTTC | CASSVTGGRSEQFF
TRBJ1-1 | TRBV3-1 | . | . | TGTGCCAGCAGCCAAGTACCCGGAATGAACACTGAAGCTTTCTTT | CASSQVPGMNTEAFF
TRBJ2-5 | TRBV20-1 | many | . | TGCAGTGCTAGAGATGGGAGGGACAGTCAAGAGACCCAGTACTTC | CSARDGRDSQETQYF
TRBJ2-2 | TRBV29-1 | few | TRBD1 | TGCAGCGTTGAAGATCAGGGGGCCGACACCGGGGAGCTGTTTTTT | CSVEDQGADTGELFF
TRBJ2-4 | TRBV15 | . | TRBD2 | TGTGCCACCAGCAGAGATCCGGGACTAGCGGGTATAGCCAAAAACATTCAGTACTTC | CATSRDPGLAGIAKNIQYF
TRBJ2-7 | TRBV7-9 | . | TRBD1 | TGTGCCAGCAGCCTAGGGACAGGGATCTACGAGCAGTACTTC | CASSLGTGIYEQYF
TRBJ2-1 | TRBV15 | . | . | TGTGCCACCAGCAGAGTGGGCAGGGGAGGGTACAATGAGCAGTTCTTC | CATSRVGRGGYNEQFF
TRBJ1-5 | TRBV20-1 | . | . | TGCGGGGGCGGCCGCGCGGGCAATCAGCCCCAGCATTTT | CGGGRAGNQPQHF
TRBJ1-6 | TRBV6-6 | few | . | TGTGCCAGCAGTTACGGTGGAAGCAGAAGGAATAATTCACCCCTCCACTTT | CASSYGGSRRNNSPLHF
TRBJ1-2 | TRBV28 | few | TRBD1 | TGTGCCAGCAGCCTCCTGGGGACAGGGGGAAACTATGGCTACACCTTC | CASSLLGTGGNYGYTF
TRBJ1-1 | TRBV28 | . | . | TGTGCCAGCAGTCCCTCCCTGGGCATCCTGAACACTGAAGCTTTCTTT | CASSPSLGILNTEAFF
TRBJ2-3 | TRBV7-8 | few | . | TGTGCCAGCAGCTTATTAAGGGGGAACACAGATACGCAGTATTTT | CASSLLRGNTDTQYF
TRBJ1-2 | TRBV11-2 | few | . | TGTGCCAGCAGCCCCCTACAGGATTCAAACTATGGCTACACCTTC | CASSPLQDSNYGYTF
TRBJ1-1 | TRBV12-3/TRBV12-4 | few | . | TGTGCCAGCAGTTTAGCGGCGGGCCTGGGGTCTTTCTTT | CASSLAAGLGSFF
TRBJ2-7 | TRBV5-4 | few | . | TGTGCCAGCAGCAAATCCGGGACGCACTCCTACGAGCAGTACTTC | CASSKSGTHSYEQYF
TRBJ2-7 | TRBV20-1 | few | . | TGCAGTGCTAGAGACCCGCGCCGGGACGGCTCCTACGAGCAGTACTTC | CSARDPRRDGSYEQYF
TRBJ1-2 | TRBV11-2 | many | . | TGTGCCAGCAGCTTAGGAGAGATCTCTAACTATGGCTACACCTTC | CASSLGEISNYGYTF
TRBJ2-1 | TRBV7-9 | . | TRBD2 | TGTGCCAGCAGCCGACAAAACAGCGGGAATTCCTACAATGAGCAGTTCTTC | CASSRQNSGNSYNEQFF
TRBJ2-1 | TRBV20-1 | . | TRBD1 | TGCAGTGCTAGGAGTGGTGGGACAGGGACCAATGAGCAGTTCTTC | CSARSGGTGTNEQFF
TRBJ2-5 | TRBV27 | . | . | TGTGCCAGCAGTTTAGGGGGGTACCACCAAGAGACCCAGTACTTC | CASSLGGYHQETQYF
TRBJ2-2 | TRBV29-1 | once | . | TGCAGCGTTGATACGGATGGCACCGGGGAGCTGTTTTTT | CSVDTDGTGELFF